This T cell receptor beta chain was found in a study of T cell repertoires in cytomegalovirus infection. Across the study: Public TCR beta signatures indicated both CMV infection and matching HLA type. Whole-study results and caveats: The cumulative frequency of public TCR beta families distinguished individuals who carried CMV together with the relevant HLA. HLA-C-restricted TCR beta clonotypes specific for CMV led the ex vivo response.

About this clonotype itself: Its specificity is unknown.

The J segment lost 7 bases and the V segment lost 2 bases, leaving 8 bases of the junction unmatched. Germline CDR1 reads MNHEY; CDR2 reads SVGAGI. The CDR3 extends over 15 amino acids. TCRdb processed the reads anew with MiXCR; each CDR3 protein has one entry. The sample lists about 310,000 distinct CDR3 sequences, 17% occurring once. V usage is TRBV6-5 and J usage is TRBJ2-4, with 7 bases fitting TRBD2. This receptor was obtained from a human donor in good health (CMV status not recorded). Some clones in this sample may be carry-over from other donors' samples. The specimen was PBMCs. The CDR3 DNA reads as TGTGCCAGCAGTTACCTGGGGGGGGGAAATAACATTCAGTACTTC. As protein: CASSYLGGGNNIQYF.